Listed below are T cell receptor beta chains from one sample, sequenced in a study of T cell repertoires in cytomegalovirus infection. TCRdb reprocessed the reads with MiXCR, giving one entry per CDR3 protein. The data show about 740,000 distinct CDR3 sequences, with 35% to 45% seen just once and under 3% held by the top ten. Sequencing was done on a sample of PBMCs. The receptors stem from a human donor in good health (CMV status not recorded). Some clones in this sample may be carry-over from other donors' samples. CDR3s include the opening cysteine and the closing phenylalanine or tryptophan. Fields, in order: clone size, D gene, V gene, J gene, CDR3 DNA, CDR3 protein. D genes are given only for firm matches. The size of a clone is reported for some rows only, either as once, few or many, or as a class for expanded clones.

clone_size: many; d_call: .; v_call: TRBV4-1; j_call: TRBJ1-4; cdr3_nt: TGCGCCAGCAGCCAAGTTAGGACTAATGAAAAACTGTTTTTT; cdr3_aa: CASSQVRTNEKLFF
clone_size: .; d_call: .; v_call: TRBV7-6; j_call: TRBJ2-2; cdr3_nt: TGTGCCAGCAGCTCTGAAGGCTTCACCGGGGAGCTGTTTTTT; cdr3_aa: CASSSEGFTGELFF
clone_size: few; d_call: .; v_call: TRBV11-3; j_call: TRBJ2-3; cdr3_nt: TGTGCCAGCAGCCACAGGGATAAGGGGGCAGATACGCAGTATTTT; cdr3_aa: CASSHRDKGADTQYF
clone_size: few; d_call: .; v_call: TRBV7-2; j_call: TRBJ2-1; cdr3_nt: TGTGCCAGCAGGGTTCAGGGAGGTCCCTACAATGAGCAGTTCTTC; cdr3_aa: CASRVQGGPYNEQFF
clone_size: .; d_call: .; v_call: TRBV28; j_call: TRBJ1-5; cdr3_nt: TGTGCCGGGGGGCTTGGCAATCAGCCCCAGCATTTT; cdr3_aa: CAGGLGNQPQHF
clone_size: .; d_call: .; v_call: TRBV20-1; j_call: TRBJ2-5; cdr3_nt: TGCAGTGCTAGGCGGGATGCGAAAGAGACCCAGTACTTC; cdr3_aa: CSARRDAKETQYF
clone_size: once; d_call: TRBD1; v_call: TRBV7-6; j_call: TRBJ2-7; cdr3_nt: TGTGCCAGCAGCTTAGACCCTTCACGACAGGGAGAAAGCTCCTACGAGCAGTACTTC; cdr3_aa: CASSLDPSRQGESSYEQYF
clone_size: .; d_call: TRBD1; v_call: TRBV5-1; j_call: TRBJ1-2; cdr3_nt: TGCGCCAGCAGCTTGTTCCCGGGACAGGCATATGGCTACACCTTC; cdr3_aa: CASSLFPGQAYGYTF
clone_size: .; d_call: TRBD1; v_call: TRBV7-2; j_call: TRBJ2-4; cdr3_nt: TGTGCCAGCAGCTTATATCCCCGGACAGGTATTGCGGAAAACATTCAGTACTTC; cdr3_aa: CASSLYPRTGIAENIQYF
clone_size: .; d_call: TRBD2; v_call: TRBV6-1; j_call: TRBJ2-3; cdr3_nt: TGTGCCAGCAGTCCTATCCCCATGACTAGCGCGAGCACAGATACGCAGTATTTT; cdr3_aa: CASSPIPMTSASTDTQYF
clone_size: .; d_call: .; v_call: TRBV10-3; j_call: TRBJ2-5; cdr3_nt: TGTGCCATCAGTGAGTCCCTCGGAGAGACCCAGTACTTC; cdr3_aa: CAISESLGETQYF
clone_size: .; d_call: .; v_call: TRBV7-2; j_call: TRBJ2-1; cdr3_nt: TGTGCCAGCAGCCTGGGGGGCCAATTGTACAAGGAGCAGTTCTTC; cdr3_aa: CASSLGGQLYKEQFF
clone_size: .; d_call: .; v_call: TRBV12-3/TRBV12-4; j_call: TRBJ2-4; cdr3_nt: TGTGCCAGCAGTTCAAACACCTTGGTCAAAAACATTCAGTACTTC; cdr3_aa: CASSSNTLVKNIQYF